This T cell receptor (beta chain) was documented in a study of blood T cells in healthy people across ages (dated by TCRdb to 2015 to 2017). Some background on the complete study: In model experiments, template switching captured roughly one uniquely barcoded TCR beta cDNA molecule for every two T cells. Using deep sequencing normalized with unique cDNA molecular identifiers, the study measured how TCR beta repertoire diversity changes with age. Four age groups were formed from the donors: young (average 16 years), middle-aged (approximately 40), aged (roughly 59) and long-lived (less than 85). Donors of different ages were randomly distributed across sequencing lanes to avoid experimental bias. Using the same blood draw, the study looked at two additional independent replicas of 1 million unique cDNA reads for two donors, one aged 18 to 30 and the other aged 80 or older.

Ends trimmed: V by 2 bases, J by 4 bases; bases unmatched to a gene: 8. From cysteine to phenylalanine, the CDR3 is 15 amino acids long. Only CDR3 DNA remains: 45 bases, in frame from the first base. Sequences SQVTM (CDR1) and ANQGSEA (CDR2) are obtained from the germline V gene. The approximately 39 donors, aged roughly 6 to 100 years, were systemically healthy Caucasian individuals from Russia. Each donor gave ten milliliters of peripheral blood, collected into EDTA-treated Vacutainer tubes. Ficoll-Paque density-gradient centrifugation was used to isolate PBMCs, with at least 6 million per sample. Total RNA was extracted from PBMCs with Trizol reagent, with at least 6 micrograms obtained per sample. For every donor, flow cytometry on a PBMC aliquot measured the percentage of naive CD45RAhigh/CD27high T cells. This clonotype was picked up a small number of times. Its antigen remains undetermined. There are no base qualities to consult, and no much larger clone falls within one base.

The method behind the library was 5' RACE. TCRdb lists the instrument as Illumina HiSeq 2500. A second about 7 to 12 cycle PCR used a sample-barcoded 5' primer and a J-beta primer mix. A unique molecular identifier was introduced onto each TCR beta cDNA molecule by a template-switch 5' adaptor carrying 12 random nucleotides. At least 2.5 million CDR3-containing paired-end reads were obtained from each sample. First-strand cDNA was synthesized from all RNA with the Mint cDNA synthesis kit, primed by a TRBC-specific oligonucleotide. Following uracil-DNA glycosylase treatment, a first 18-cycle PCR with universal primers M1SS and BC2_uni_R was performed on all cDNA. In the authors' own workflow: For normalization, 1 million high-quality reads, each with a distinct molecular identifier, were randomly selected from each sample. Instead of being binned into consensus sequences, reads with shared molecular identifiers were discarded. MiTCR, with a Q25 quality threshold and the strictest error-elimination algorithm, was used for CDR3 identification, clonotype clustering and error correction. A nonparametric unseen species model using Euler transformation provided a lower-bound estimate of total TCR beta diversity. TCRdb reworked the public reads: Q25 trimming with fastp, MiXCR clone assembly, productive beta chains retained. Merged by CDR3 protein, the rows form single entries marked with the most common genes and DNA. Here the V and J calls rest on TCRdb's processing, not on the authors' analysis. This sample gives 1.4 million to 1.5 million distinct CDR3 sequences in total; 42% of them show up just once. The top ten clones comprise approximately 7.9% of the sample.

On the study overall, not on this receptor specifically: Observed TCR beta diversity per million T cells fell roughly linearly with age, and a significant reduction was already apparent by age roughly 40. Compared with the aged group, more naive CD4+ T cells, fewer expanded clones and increased TCR diversity were shown by the long-lived group, suggesting age selection. Estimates of total diversity from one million sequenced T cells were regarded as lower bounds and underestimates. The percentage of naive T cells measured by flow cytometry correlated strongly with observed TCR beta diversity. Bulk unsorted PBMC profiling prevented conclusive comparison of naive and antigen-experienced compartments. Because the CMV infection status of the donors was unknown, age-related changes in expanded clonotypes may potentially have been confounded.

The material sequenced was blood. The chain couples TRBV29-1 to TRBJ1-2, and 9 junction bases match TRBD1. The sequence derives from a woman in her late teens or twenties in good health. DNA sequence: TGCAGCGTTGAATGGTCCGGGACAGGGTCCTATGGCTACACCTTC. This yields the protein CSVEWSGTGSYGYTF.